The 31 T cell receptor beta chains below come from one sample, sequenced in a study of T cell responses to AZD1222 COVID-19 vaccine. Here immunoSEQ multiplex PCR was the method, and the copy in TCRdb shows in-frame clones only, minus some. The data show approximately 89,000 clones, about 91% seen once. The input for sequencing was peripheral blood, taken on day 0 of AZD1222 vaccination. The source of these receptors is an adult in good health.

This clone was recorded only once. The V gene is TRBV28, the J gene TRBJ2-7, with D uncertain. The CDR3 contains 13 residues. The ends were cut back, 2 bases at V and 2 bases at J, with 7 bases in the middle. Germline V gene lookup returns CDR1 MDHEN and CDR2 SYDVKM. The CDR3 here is CASSLGPTYEQYF. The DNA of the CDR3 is TGTGCCAGCAGTTTAGGCCCCACCTACGAGCAGTACTTC.

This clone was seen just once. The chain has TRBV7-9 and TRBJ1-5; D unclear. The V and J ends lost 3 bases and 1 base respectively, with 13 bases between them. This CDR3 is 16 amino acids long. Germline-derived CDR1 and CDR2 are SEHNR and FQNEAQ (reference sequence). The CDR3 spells CASSFGGTVSNQPQHF. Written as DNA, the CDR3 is TGTGCCAGCAGCTTTGGAGGAACAGTGAGCAATCAGCCCCAGCATTTT.

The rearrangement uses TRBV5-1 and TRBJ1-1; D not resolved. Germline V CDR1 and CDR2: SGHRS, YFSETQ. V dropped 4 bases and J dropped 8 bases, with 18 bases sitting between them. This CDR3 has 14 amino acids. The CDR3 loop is CASSQRGEWGEAFF. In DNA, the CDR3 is TGCGCCAGCAGCCAGCGTGGGGAGTGGGGAGAAGCTTTCTTT.

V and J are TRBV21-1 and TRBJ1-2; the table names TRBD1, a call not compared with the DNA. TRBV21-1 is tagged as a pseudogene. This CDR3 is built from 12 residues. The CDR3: CASSKRGRGYTF. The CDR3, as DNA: TGTGCCAGCAGCAAGAGGGGGCGAGGCTACACCTTC.

This chain's CDR3 is CASSIDLSFARSSYNEQFF. CDR3 DNA sequence: TGTGCCAGTAGTATAGATCTGTCTTTCGCCCGGAGCTCCTACAATGAGCAGTTCTTC. This chain links TRBV19 with TRBJ2-1, with no clear D. Looked up from germline, CDR1 is LNHDA and CDR2 is SQIVND (reference sequence). The CDR3 covers 19 residues. V was cut by 0 bases and J by 0 bases, with 18 bases left in between.

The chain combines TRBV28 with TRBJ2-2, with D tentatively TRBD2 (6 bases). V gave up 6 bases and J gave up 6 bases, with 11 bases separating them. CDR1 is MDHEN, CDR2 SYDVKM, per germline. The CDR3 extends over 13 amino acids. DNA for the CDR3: TGTGCCAGCAGGAGCGGGCATCCCGGGGAGCTGTTTTTT. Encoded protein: CASRSGHPGELFF.

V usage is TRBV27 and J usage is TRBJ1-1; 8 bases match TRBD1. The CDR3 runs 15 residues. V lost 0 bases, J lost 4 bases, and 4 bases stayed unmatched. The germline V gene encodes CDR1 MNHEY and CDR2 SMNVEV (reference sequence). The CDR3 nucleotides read TGTGCCAGCAGTTTATCGACAGGGGCCGTCACTGAAGCTTTCTTT. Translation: CASSLSTGAVTEAFF.

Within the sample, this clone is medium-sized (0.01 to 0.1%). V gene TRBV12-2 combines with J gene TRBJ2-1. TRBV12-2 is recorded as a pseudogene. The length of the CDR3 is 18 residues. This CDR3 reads CASRLAGVLRPSYNEQFF. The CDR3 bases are TGTGCAAGTCGCTTAGCGGGGGTCTTGCGGCCCTCCTACAATGAGCAGTTCTTC.

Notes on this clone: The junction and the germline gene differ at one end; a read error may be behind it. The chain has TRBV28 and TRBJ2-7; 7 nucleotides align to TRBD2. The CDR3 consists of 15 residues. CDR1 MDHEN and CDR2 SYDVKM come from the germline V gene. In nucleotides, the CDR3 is TGTGCCAGCACCTTGGGGGGGAAACTCTCCCACGAGCAGTACTTC. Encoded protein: CASTLGGKLSHEQYF.

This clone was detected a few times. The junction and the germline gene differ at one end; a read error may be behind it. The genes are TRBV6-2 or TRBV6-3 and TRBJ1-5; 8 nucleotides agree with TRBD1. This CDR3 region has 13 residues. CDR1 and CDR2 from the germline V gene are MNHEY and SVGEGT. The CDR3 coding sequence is TGTGCCAGCAGTTACTCGAGGTTCGGGACAGGTCCTTTT. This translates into CASSYSRFGTGPF.

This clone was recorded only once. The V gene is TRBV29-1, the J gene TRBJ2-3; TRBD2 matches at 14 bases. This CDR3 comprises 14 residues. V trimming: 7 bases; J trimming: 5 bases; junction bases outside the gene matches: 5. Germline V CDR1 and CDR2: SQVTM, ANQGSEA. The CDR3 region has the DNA TGCAGCGCTCCGGGACTAGCGGGAGAAGATACGCAGTATTTT. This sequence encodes CSAPGLAGEDTQYF.

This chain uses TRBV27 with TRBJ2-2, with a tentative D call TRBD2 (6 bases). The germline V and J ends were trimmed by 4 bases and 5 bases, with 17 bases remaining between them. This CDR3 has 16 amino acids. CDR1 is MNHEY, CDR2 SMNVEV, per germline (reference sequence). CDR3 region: CASSWGPGEGTGELFF. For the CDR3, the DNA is TGTGCCAGCAGTTGGGGTCCGGGAGAGGGTACCGGGGAGCTGTTTTTT.

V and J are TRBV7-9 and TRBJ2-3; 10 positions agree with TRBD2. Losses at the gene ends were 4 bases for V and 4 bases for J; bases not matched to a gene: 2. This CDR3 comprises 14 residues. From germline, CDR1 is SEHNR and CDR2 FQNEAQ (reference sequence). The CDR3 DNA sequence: TGTGCCAGCAGCTCTAGCGGGAGCCCAGATACGCAGTATTTT. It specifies CASSSSGSPDTQYF.

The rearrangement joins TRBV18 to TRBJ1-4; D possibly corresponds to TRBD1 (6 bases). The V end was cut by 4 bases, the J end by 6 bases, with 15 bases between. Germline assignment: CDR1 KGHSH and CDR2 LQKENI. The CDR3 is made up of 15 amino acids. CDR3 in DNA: TGTGCCAGCTCACACTTACAGGGCCCTCATGAAAAACTGTTTTTT. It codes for CASSHLQGPHEKLFF. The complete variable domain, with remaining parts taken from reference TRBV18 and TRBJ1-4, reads NAGVMQNPRHLVRRRGQEARLRCSPMKGHSHVYWYRQLPEEGLKFMVYLQKENIIDESGMPKERFSAEFPKEGPSILRIQQVVRGDSAAYFCASSHLQGPHEKLFFGSGTQLSVL.

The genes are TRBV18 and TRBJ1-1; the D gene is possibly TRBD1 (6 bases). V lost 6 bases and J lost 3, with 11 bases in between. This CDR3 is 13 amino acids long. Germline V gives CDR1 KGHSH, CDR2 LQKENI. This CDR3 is CASSPGQYTEAFF. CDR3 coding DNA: TGTGCCAGCTCGCCCGGACAGTACACTGAAGCTTTCTTT.

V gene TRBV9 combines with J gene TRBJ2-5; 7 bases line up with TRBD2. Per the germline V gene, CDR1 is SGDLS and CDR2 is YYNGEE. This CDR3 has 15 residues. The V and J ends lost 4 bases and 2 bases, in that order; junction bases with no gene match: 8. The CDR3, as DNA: TGTGCCAGCAGCCCCACTGGGGGGGGACAAGAGACCCAGTACTTC. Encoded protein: CASSPTGGGQETQYF.

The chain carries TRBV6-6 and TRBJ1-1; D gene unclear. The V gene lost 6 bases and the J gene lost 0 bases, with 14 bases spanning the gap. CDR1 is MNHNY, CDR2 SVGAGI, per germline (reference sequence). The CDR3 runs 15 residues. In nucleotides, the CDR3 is TGTGCCAGCAGGCCCCCCGGACCGATGAACACTGAAGCTTTCTTT. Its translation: CASRPPGPMNTEAFF.

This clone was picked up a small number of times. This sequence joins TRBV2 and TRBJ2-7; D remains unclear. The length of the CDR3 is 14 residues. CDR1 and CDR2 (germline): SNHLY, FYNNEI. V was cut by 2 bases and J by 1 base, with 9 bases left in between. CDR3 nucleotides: TGTGCCAGCAGTGAATGGCTATCATCCTACGAGCAGTACTTC. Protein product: CASSEWLSSYEQYF.

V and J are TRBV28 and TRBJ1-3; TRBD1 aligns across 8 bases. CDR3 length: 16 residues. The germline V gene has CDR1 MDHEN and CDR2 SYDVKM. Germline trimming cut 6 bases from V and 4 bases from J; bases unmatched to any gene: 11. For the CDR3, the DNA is TGTGCCAGCAGACTGGCGGACAGGGTCAACGGAAACACCATATATTTT. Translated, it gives CASRLADRVNGNTIYF.

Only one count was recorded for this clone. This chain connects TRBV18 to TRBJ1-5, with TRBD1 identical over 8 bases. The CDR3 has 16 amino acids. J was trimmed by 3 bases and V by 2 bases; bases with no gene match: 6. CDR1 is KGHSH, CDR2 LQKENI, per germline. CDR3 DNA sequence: TGTGCCAGCTCACCAGGGCAGGGGGCACCCAATCAGCCCCAGCATTTT. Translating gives CASSPGQGAPNQPQHF.

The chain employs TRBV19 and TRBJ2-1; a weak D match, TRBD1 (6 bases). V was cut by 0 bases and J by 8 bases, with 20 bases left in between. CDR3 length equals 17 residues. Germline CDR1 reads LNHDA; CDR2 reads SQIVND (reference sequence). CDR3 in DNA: TGTGCCAGTAGTATAGAACTCGGACAGCCCATACGAGATGAGCAGTTCTTC. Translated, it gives CASSIELGQPIRDEQFF.

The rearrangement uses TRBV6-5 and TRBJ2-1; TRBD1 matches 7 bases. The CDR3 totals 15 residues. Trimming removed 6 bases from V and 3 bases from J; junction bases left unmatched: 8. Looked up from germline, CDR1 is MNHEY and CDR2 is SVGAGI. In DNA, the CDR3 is TGTGCCAGCAGCAACAGGGGAAATTACTACAATGAGCAGTTCTTC. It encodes CASSNRGNYYNEQFF.

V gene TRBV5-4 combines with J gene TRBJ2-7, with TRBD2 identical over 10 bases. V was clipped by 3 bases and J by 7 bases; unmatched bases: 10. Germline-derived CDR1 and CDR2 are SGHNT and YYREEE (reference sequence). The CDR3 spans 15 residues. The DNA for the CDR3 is TGTGCCAGCAGCTCAGCGGGAGGGCCCTCGGGAGAGCAGTACTTC. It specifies CASSSAGGPSGEQYF.

CDR3 residues: CASSFWGQNQPQHF. In DNA form, the CDR3 reads TGTGCCAGCAGTTTCTGGGGACAGAATCAGCCCCAGCATTTT. The rearrangement links TRBV28 to TRBJ1-5; TRBD1 agrees at 7 bases. There are 14 residues in the CDR3. The junction had 3 bases not matched to a gene; V was cut back by 3 bases and J by 4 bases. CDR1 is MDHEN and CDR2 is SYDVKM in the germline V gene.

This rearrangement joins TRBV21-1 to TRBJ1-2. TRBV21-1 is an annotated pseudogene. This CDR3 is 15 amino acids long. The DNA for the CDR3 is TGTGCCAGCAGCAAAGCGCAAGGACCCTTGAACAGCTACACCTTC. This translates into CASSKAQGPLNSYTF.

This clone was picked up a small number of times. This chain's CDR3 is CASSSLRAGPSYEQYF. As DNA, the CDR3 is TGTGCCAGCTCATCTCTGAGGGCAGGCCCATCCTACGAGCAGTACTTC. This chain joins TRBV18 and TRBJ2-7, with a tentative D call TRBD2 (5 bases). This CDR3 spans 16 amino acids. V shed 5 bases and J shed 1 base, with 18 bases lying between them. Germline V gene lookup returns CDR1 KGHSH and CDR2 LQKENI. The variable domain in full, completed from reference TRBV18 and TRBJ2-7, reads NAGVMQNPRHLVRRRGQEARLRCSPMKGHSHVYWYRQLPEEGLKFMVYLQKENIIDESGMPKERFSAEFPKEGPSILRIQQVVRGDSAAYFCASSSLRAGPSYEQYFGPGTRLTVT.

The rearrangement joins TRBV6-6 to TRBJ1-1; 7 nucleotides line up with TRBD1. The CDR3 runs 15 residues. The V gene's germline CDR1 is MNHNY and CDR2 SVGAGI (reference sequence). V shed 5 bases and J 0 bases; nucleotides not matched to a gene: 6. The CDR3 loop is CASSGRTGMNTEAFF. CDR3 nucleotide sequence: TGTGCCAGCAGTGGGCGGACAGGAATGAACACTGAAGCTTTCTTT.

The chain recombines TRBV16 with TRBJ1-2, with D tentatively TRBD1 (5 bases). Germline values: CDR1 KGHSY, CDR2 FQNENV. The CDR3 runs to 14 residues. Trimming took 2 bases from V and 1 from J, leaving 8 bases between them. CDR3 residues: CASSQLQDNYGYTF. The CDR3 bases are TGTGCCAGCAGCCAACTACAGGATAACTATGGCTACACCTTC. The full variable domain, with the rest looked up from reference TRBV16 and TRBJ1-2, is GEEVAQTPKHLVRGEGQKAKLYCAPIKGHSYVFWYQQVLKNEFKFLISFQNENVFDETGMPKERFSAKCLPNSPCSLEIQATKLEDSAVYFCASSQLQDNYGYTFGSGTRLTVV.

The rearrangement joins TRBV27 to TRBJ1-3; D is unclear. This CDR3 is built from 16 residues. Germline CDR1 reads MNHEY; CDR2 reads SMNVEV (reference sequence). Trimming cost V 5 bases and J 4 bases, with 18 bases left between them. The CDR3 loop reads CASSPSTSNSGNTIYF. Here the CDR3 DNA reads TGTGCCAGCAGTCCATCGACTAGTAACAGCGGAAACACCATATATTTT.

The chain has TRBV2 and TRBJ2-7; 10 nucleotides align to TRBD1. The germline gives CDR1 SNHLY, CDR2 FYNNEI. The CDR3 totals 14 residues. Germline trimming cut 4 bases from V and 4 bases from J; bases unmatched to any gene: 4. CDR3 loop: CASSVGTGVYEQYF. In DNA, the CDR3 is TGTGCCAGCAGTGTTGGGACAGGGGTGTACGAGCAGTACTTC.

The CDR3 is CASMGADTTGETQYF. Written as DNA, the CDR3 is TGTGCCAGCATGGGGGCGGACACCACCGGGGAGACCCAGTACTTC. The chain couples TRBV28 to TRBJ2-5; D is possibly TRBD1 (6 bases). Germline V gene sequence: CDR1 MDHEN, CDR2 SYDVKM. This CDR3 region has 15 residues. The V end lost 7 bases, the J end lost 5 bases, and 20 bases lay between the germline ends.